The 25 T cell receptor beta chains below come from one sample, sequenced in a study of blood T cell repertoires in COVID-19. This table comes from immunoSEQ multiplex PCR, and its TCRdb copy is limited to in-frame clones, with some not included. This repertoire shows a few hundred thousand clones, around four fifths found once; its top ten account for roughly 1.1%. What was sequenced was peripheral blood. These receptors were taken from a woman in her forties or fifties with acute or convalescent COVID-19.

This chain links TRBV4-1 with TRBJ1-5; a weak D match, TRBD1 (6 bases). The CDR3 loop spans 15 amino acids. CDR1 is MGHRA, CDR2 YSYEKL, per germline. Between the trimmed V and J ends, which lost 2 bases and 5 bases, there was a span of 13 bases. CDR3 DNA: TGCGCCAGCAGCCAACCTGGACAGTTTTATCAGCCCCAGCATTTT. Translated, it gives CASSQPGQFYQPQHF.

The rearrangement links TRBV30 to TRBJ2-5; D is unresolved. The germline CDR1 and CDR2 sequences are GTSNPN and SVGIG (reference sequence). The CDR3 has 14 amino acids. V lost 0 bases and J lost 2, with 10 bases in between. CDR3 amino acids: CAWSVWAAQETQYF. Written as DNA, the CDR3 is TGTGCCTGGAGTGTGTGGGCAGCTCAAGAGACCCAGTACTTC.

This sequence joins TRBV6-4 and TRBJ1-2; maybe TRBD1 (6 bases). Germline lookup yields CDR1 MRHNA and CDR2 SNTAGT. The germline V and J ends were trimmed by 3 bases and 7 bases, with 12 bases remaining between them. The CDR3 has 13 residues. The CDR3 nucleotides are TGTGCCAGCAGTGAGTCGGGGGGCCTTGGCTACACCTTC. Its translation is CASSESGGLGYTF.

V is TRBV6-1 and J is TRBJ2-1, with a weak D call TRBD2 (6 bases). The germline CDR1 and CDR2 sequences are MNHNS and SASEGT. This CDR3 spans 16 amino acids. The V end lost 1 base, the J end lost 4 bases, and 14 bases lay between the germline ends. The CDR3 protein is CASSEGHGGTYNEQFF. For the CDR3, the DNA is TGTGCCAGCAGTGAAGGTCACGGGGGTACGTACAATGAGCAGTTCTTC.

CDR3 sequence (DNA): TGTGCCAGCAGCCTGACAGGGGCCAATGGCTACACCTTC. This gives the protein CASSLTGANGYTF. The chain recombines TRBV6-5 with TRBJ1-2; 8 nucleotides align to TRBD1. V dropped 6 bases and J dropped 6; count of bases not matched to a gene: 6. The CDR3 sequence is 13 residues long. From germline, CDR1 is MNHEY and CDR2 SVGAGI.

V usage is TRBV3-1 (or the pseudogene TRBV3-2) and J usage is TRBJ2-1; 8 bases fit TRBD2. The ends lost 1 base at V and 3 bases at J; junction bases unmatched: 8. Germline V gene sequence: CDR1 LGHDT, CDR2 YNNKEL (reference sequence). This CDR3 is built from 17 residues. The CDR3 sequence: CASSQGSSGWDYNEQFF. The CDR3 DNA sequence: TGTGCCAGCAGCCAAGGCTCTAGCGGGTGGGACTACAATGAGCAGTTCTTC.

The chain couples TRBV6-1 to TRBJ1-1; D might be TRBD1 (6 bases). CDR3 length: 13 amino acids. Germline V gene lookup returns CDR1 MNHNS and CDR2 SASEGT. V shed 0 bases and J shed 7 bases, with 9 bases lying between them. CDR3 nucleotide sequence: TGTGCCAGCAGTGAAGCAGGGGGGGGTGAAGCTTTCTTT. Its protein is CASSEAGGGEAFF.

This CDR3 reads CASSFERLLQETQYF. The CDR3 DNA is TGTGCCAGCAGCTTTGAGAGACTACTCCAAGAGACCCAGTACTTC. The rearrangement links TRBV12-1 to TRBJ2-5; the listed D gene, TRBD2, was not tested against the DNA. TRBV12-1 is noted as a pseudogene. This CDR3 is built from 15 residues.

V is TRBV19 and J is TRBJ2-7, with D possibly matching TRBD2 (6 bases). Germline V gene sequence: CDR1 LNHDA, CDR2 SQIVND (reference sequence). This CDR3 region has 13 residues. V lost 8 bases and J 7 bases, leaving 18 bases between the germline ends. The CDR3 loop reads CASAGTPGGEQYF. CDR3 DNA sequence: TGTGCCAGTGCCGGGACTCCCGGGGGAGAGCAGTACTTC.

The V call is TRBV11-2, the J call TRBJ2-2; no firm D call. Trimming removed 1 base at V and 4 bases at J, with 7 bases between. Germline values: CDR1 SGHAT, CDR2 FQNNGV. The CDR3 consists of 14 residues. In DNA, the CDR3 is TGTGCCAGCAGCTTAGTAACGAGCACCGGGGAGCTGTTTTTT. It encodes CASSLVTSTGELFF. The variable domain in full, completed from reference TRBV11-2 and TRBJ2-2, reads EAGVAQSPRYKIIEKRQSVAFWCNPISGHATLYWYQQILGQGPKLLIQFQNNGVVDDSQLPKDRFSAERLKGVDSTLKIQPAKLEDSAVYLCASSLVTSTGELFFGEGSRLTVL.

The rearrangement links TRBV13 to TRBJ1-1; 7 positions match TRBD1. Germline trimming cut 5 bases from V and 6 bases from J; bases unmatched to any gene: 6. Germline loops: CDR1 PRHDT, CDR2 FYEKMQ (reference sequence). CDR3 length: 13 residues. DNA for the CDR3: TGTGCCAGCAGCCTAGACAGGGTCTCTGAAGCTTTCTTT. This encodes CASSLDRVSEAFF.

The chain employs TRBV30 and TRBJ2-1, with 15 nucleotides matching TRBD2. Germline V gene data show CDR1 as GTSNPN and CDR2 as SVGIG (reference sequence). The length of the CDR3 is 20 residues. J gave up 8 bases and V 2 bases, and 19 bases lay outside the gene matches. The CDR3: CAWSRSPGTSGRRGLYEQFF. The DNA of the CDR3 is TGTGCCTGGAGTCGGAGTCCAGGGACTAGCGGGAGGAGAGGCCTCTATGAGCAGTTCTTC.

This chain's CDR3 is CASSQVTGKETGQETQYF. Here the CDR3 DNA reads TGTGCCAGCAGCCAAGTGACAGGGAAGGAGACGGGCCAAGAGACCCAGTACTTC. This chain uses TRBV3-1 (or the pseudogene TRBV3-2) with TRBJ2-5; 7 positions agree with TRBD1. The V gene's germline CDR1 is LGHDT and CDR2 YNNKEL (reference sequence). The V gene end was trimmed by 1 base and the J gene end by 1 base; junction bases not matched to a gene: 12. The CDR3 totals 18 residues.

The chain uses TRBV5-1 and TRBJ2-3; weak D call: TRBD1 (5 bases). This CDR3 region has 15 residues. Germline lookup yields CDR1 SGHRS and CDR2 YFSETQ. The ends were cut back, 0 bases at V and 2 bases at J, with 10 bases in the middle. CDR3 residues: CASSLDRFPTDTQYF. For the CDR3, the DNA is TGCGCCAGCAGCTTGGACAGGTTTCCCACAGATACGCAGTATTTT.

The chain recombines TRBV1 with TRBJ2-7; no DNA check was done on the table's D call, TRBD1. TRBV1 is a pseudogene. The CDR3 spans 20 residues. The CDR3 DNA reads TGCACCAGCAGCCAAGGATTAGGGGGAATATGCAGGGGGCCCAAGAACGAGCAGTACGTC. This translates into CTSSQGLGGICRGPKNEQYV.

The V and J genes are TRBV30 and TRBJ1-1, with 9 bases identical to TRBD1. The V gene end was trimmed by 3 bases and the J gene end by 3 bases; junction bases not matched to a gene: 8. Per the germline V gene, CDR1 is GTSNPN and CDR2 is SVGIG (reference sequence). The CDR3 sequence is 15 residues long. The CDR3 nucleotides are TGTGCCTGGAGAAGCCGGGACAGGGACGACACTGAAGCTTTCTTT. It codes for CAWRSRDRDDTEAFF. The complete variable domain, with remaining parts taken from reference TRBV30 and TRBJ1-1, reads SQTIHQWPATLVQPVGSPLSLECTVEGTSNPNLYWYRQAAGRGLQLLFYSVGIGQISSEVPQNLSASRPQDRQFILSSKKLLLSDSGFYLCAWRSRDRDDTEAFFGQGTRLTVV.

This clone appeared a few times. This rearrangement joins TRBV15 to TRBJ2-2; TRBD2 is a possible D gene (6 bases). With 1 base removed from V and 4 bases from J, the gap between germline ends came to 10 bases. The CDR3 extends over 15 amino acids. The V gene's germline CDR1 is LNHNV and CDR2 YYDKDF (reference sequence). Here the CDR3 DNA reads TGTGCCACCAGCAGAGCGGGGGAGTTCACCGGGGAGCTGTTTTTT. Translating it yields CATSRAGEFTGELFF.

The CDR3: CASSLARPSAEQFF. CDR3 nucleotides: TGTGCCAGCAGCTTAGCGAGGCCTAGCGCTGAGCAGTTCTTC. This chain links TRBV11-1 with TRBJ2-1, with D possibly being TRBD2 (6 bases). The CDR3 runs 14 residues. Trimming removed 0 bases at V and 9 bases at J, with 12 bases between. Germline values: CDR1 SGHAT, CDR2 FQDESV (reference sequence).

The V call is TRBV7-9, the J call TRBJ2-5; TRBD1 aligns across 10 bases. V shed 0 bases, J shed 5 bases, and the junction held 6 bases outside the gene matches. The CDR3 totals 16 residues. The germline V gene has CDR1 SEHNR and CDR2 FQNEAQ (reference sequence). CDR3: CASSLAGGQGFETQYF. The DNA for the CDR3 is TGTGCCAGCAGCTTAGCGGGGGGACAGGGGTTTGAGACCCAGTACTTC.

The rearrangement uses TRBV18 and TRBJ2-4, with D tentatively TRBD2 (6 bases). V lost 3 bases, J lost 8 bases, and 17 bases lay in between. CDR1 is KGHSH and CDR2 is LQKENI in the germline V gene. The CDR3 runs to 15 residues. CDR3 sequence (DNA): TGTGCCAGCTCACCGGCGGGACCCCCCGTTGACATTCAGTACTTC. Translation: CASSPAGPPVDIQYF.

This clone has at least ten counts. This rearrangement joins TRBV5-4 to TRBJ1-2, with 7 bases aligning to TRBD1. Germline lookup yields CDR1 SGHNT and CDR2 YYREEE (reference sequence). J was trimmed by 4 bases and V by 3 bases; bases with no gene match: 9. This CDR3 is built from 15 residues. The CDR3 loop reads CASSSMTGTSYGYTF. The CDR3 nucleotides read TGTGCCAGCAGCTCGATGACAGGGACGTCCTATGGCTACACCTTC.

The rearrangement joins TRBV25-1 to TRBJ1-3; D is unresolved. Germline loops: CDR1 MGHDK, CDR2 SYGVNS. V was pared by 4 bases and J by 0 bases, with 7 bases between. The CDR3 has 14 amino acids. CDR3 in DNA: TGTGCCAGCAGTGCCGGCGGCTCTGGAAACACCATATATTTT. This gives the protein CASSAGGSGNTIYF. The complete variable domain, with remaining parts taken from reference TRBV25-1 and TRBJ1-3, reads EADIYQTPRYLVIGTGKKITLECSQTMGHDKMYWYQQDPGMELHLIHYSYGVNSTEKGDLSSESTVSRIRTEHFPLTLESARPSHTSQYLCASSAGGSGNTIYFGEGSWLTVV.

The rearrangement links TRBV5-6 to TRBJ1-1; D unresolved. Per germline, CDR1 SGHDT and CDR2 YYEEEE. With 1 base removed from V and 1 base from J, the gap between germline ends came to 5 bases. This CDR3 spans 13 amino acids. The CDR3: CASSLNWNTEAFF. The CDR3 DNA sequence: TGTGCCAGCAGCTTGAACTGGAACACTGAAGCTTTCTTT.

This clone came up a few times. In DNA form, the CDR3 reads TGTGCTAGTGGCCCTGGGGGGGGGCAGCCCCAGCATTTT. Translating it yields CASGPGGGQPQHF. The V call is TRBV12-5, the J call TRBJ1-5; tentatively, D is TRBD1 (5 bases). This CDR3 region has 13 residues. Germline V CDR1 and CDR2: LGHNT, FRNRAP. The V gene lost 6 bases and the J gene lost 7 bases, with 13 bases spanning the gap.

J is TRBJ1-4 and V is TRBV4-1; 9 bases map to TRBD1. The germline V gene has CDR1 MGHRA and CDR2 YSYEKL. V lost 2 bases, J lost 7 bases, and 5 bases stayed unmatched. The CDR3 runs 15 residues. The CDR3 DNA is TGCGCCAGCAGCCAATTCGGGACAGGGAGTGAAAAACTGTTTTTT. The encoded protein is CASSQFGTGSEKLFF.